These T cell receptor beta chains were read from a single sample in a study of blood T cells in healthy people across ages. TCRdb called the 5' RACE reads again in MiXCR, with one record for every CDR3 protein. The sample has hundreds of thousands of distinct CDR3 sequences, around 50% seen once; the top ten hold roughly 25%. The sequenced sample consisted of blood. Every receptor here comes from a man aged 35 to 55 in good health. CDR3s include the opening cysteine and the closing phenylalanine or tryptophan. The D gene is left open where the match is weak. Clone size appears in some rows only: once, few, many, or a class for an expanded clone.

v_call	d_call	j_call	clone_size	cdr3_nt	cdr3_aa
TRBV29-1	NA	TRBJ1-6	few	TGCAGCGCCTCAGGCGGGAATAAGGATTCACCCCTCCACTTT	CSASGGNKDSPLHF
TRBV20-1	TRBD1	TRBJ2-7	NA	TGCAGTGCTAGCCTCGGACAGGGTGTAGGCGAGCAGTACTTC	CSASLGQGVGEQYF
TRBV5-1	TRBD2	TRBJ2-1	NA	TGCGCCAGCAGCTTGTCTAGCGGGGGGGTTAGCTCCTACAATGAGCAGTTCTTC	CASSLSSGGVSSYNEQFF
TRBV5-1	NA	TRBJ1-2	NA	TGCGCCAGCAGCTTGCAGTACGGAGGCTACACCTTC	CASSLQYGGYTF
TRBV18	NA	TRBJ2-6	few	TGTGCCAGCTCACTCGGACAAACTGGGGCCAACGTCCTGACTTTC	CASSLGQTGANVLTF
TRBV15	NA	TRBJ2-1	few	TGTGCCACCAGCATAGGACTTTCAACGCAAGAGCAGTTCTTC	CATSIGLSTQEQFF
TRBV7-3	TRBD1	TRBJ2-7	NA	TGTGCCAGTGGGACAGGGACCTACGAGCAGTACTTC	CASGTGTYEQYF
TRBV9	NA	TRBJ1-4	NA	TGTGCCAGCAGTCCCGAACCCGGATTTAATGAAAAACTGTTTTTT	CASSPEPGFNEKLFF
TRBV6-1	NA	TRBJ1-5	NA	TGTGCCAGCAGTGAAGGGGGTGGGGGAAGCAATCAGCCCCAGCATTTT	CASSEGGGGSNQPQHF
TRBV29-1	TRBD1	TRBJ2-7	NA	TGCAGCGCAAAGACAGGGGGCGGGTACAATGAGCGGTACTTC	CSAKTGGGYNERYF
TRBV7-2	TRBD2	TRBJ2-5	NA	TGTGCCAGCAGTTCTAGCGGGATTCAGACCCAGTACTTC	CASSSSGIQTQYF
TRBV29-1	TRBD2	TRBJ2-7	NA	TGCAGCGCTGAAGTCACCGGGACTAGCTACGAGCAGTACTTC	CSAEVTGTSYEQYF
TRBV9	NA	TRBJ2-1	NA	TGTGCCAGCAGCGTAGTTTCCGGACTCTCCTACAATGAGCAGTTCTTC	CASSVVSGLSYNEQFF
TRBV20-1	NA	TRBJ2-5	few	TGCAGTGCTCTACAGGGTGGGGAGGAGACCCAGTACTTC	CSALQGGEETQYF
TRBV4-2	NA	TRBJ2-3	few	TGTGCCAGCAGCGCTCCTTTAGGACTGATGGACACAGATACGCAGTATTTT	CASSAPLGLMDTDTQYF
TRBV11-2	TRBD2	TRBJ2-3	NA	TGTGCCAGCAGCCGATCGACTAGCGGGGGCACAGATACGCAGTATTTT	CASSRSTSGGTDTQYF
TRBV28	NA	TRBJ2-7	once	TGTGCCAGCAGCAAATTAGGATCACCCAACAATGAGCAGTACTTC	CASSKLGSPNNEQYF
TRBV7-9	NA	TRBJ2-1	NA	TGTGCCAGCAGCCAATCTCCCGTCGGAGACCAGTTCTTC	CASSQSPVGDQFF
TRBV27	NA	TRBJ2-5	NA	TGTGCCAGCAGTTTATCAGCAGGGGTACGTTTCGTCACCCAGTACTTC	CASSLSAGVRFVTQYF
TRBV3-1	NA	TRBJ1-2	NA	TGTGCCAGCAGCCACGGGGTGGTGAGTGGCTACACCTTC	CASSHGVVSGYTF
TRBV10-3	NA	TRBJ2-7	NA	TGTGCCATCGACGACAATAAAGCGTCCGAGCAGTACTTC	CAIDDNKASEQYF
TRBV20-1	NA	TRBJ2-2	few	TGCAGTGCTATTTTGACCGGGGAGCTGTTTTTT	CSAILTGELFF